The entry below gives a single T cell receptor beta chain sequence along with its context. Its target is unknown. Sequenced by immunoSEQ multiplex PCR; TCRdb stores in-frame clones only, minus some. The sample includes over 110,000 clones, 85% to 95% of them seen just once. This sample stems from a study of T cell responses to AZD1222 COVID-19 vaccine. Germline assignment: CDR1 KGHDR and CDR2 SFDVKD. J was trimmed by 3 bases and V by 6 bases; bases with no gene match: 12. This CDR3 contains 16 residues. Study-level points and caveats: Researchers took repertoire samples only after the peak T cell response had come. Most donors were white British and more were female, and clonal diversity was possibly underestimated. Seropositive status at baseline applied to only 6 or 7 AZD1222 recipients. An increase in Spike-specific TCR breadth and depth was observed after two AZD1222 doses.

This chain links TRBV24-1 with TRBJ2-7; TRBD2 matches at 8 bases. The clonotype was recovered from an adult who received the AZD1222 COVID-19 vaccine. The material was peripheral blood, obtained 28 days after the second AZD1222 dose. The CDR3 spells CATSHVAGFTYYEQYF. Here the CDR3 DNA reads TGTGCCACCAGTCATGTAGCGGGGTTCACCTACTACGAGCAGTACTTC.